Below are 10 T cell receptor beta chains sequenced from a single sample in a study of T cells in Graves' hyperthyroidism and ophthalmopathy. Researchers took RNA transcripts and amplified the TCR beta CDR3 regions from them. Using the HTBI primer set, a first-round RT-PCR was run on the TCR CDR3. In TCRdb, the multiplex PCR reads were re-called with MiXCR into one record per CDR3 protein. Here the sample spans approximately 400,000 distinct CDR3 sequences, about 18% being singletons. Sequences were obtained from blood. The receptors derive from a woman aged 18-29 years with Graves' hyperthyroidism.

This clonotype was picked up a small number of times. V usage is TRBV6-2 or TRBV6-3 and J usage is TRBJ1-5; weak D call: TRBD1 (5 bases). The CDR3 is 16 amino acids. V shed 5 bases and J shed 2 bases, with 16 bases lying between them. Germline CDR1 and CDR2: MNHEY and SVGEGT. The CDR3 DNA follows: TGTGCCAGCAGTCCCTTCCGGTGGGACGGCAATCAGCCCCAGCATTTT. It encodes CASSPFRWDGNQPQHF.

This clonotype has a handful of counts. The CDR3 region is CATSRGLATDTQYF. DNA of the CDR3: TGTGCCACCAGCAGAGGACTAGCCACAGATACGCAGTATTTT. This chain links TRBV15 with TRBJ2-3; 7 nucleotides match TRBD2. This CDR3 comprises 14 residues. Looked up from germline, CDR1 is LNHNV and CDR2 is YYDKDF (reference sequence). Unmatched junction bases numbered 0, after V lost 1 base and J lost 2 bases. The whole variable domain, remainder taken from reference TRBV15 and TRBJ2-3, is DAMVIQNPRYQVTQFGKPVTLSCSQTLNHNVMYWYQQKSSQAPKLLFHYYDKDFNNEADTPDNFQSRRPNTSFCFLDIRSPGLGDTAMYLCATSRGLATDTQYFGPGTRLTVL.

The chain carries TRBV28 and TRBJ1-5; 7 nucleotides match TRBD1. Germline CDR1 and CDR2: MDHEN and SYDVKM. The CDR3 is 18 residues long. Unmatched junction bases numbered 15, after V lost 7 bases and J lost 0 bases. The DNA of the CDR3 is TGTGCCAGCACCCTCTTTACAGGGGCCGATTATAGCAATCAGCCCCAGCATTTT. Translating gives CASTLFTGADYSNQPQHF.

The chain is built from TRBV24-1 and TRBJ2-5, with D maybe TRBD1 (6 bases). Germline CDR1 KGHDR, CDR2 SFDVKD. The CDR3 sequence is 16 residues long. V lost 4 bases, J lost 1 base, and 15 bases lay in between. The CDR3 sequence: CATSDPRQEIQETQYF. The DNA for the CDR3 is TGTGCCACCAGTGACCCCCGACAGGAGATCCAAGAGACCCAGTACTTC.

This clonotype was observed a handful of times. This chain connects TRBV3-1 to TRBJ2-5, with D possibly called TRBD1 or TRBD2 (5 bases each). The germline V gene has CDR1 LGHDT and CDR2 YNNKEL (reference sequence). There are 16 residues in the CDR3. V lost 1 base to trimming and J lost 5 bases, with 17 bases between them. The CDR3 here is CASSQGTQIWGETQYF. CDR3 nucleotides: TGTGCCAGCAGCCAAGGGACTCAAATCTGGGGGGAGACCCAGTACTTC.

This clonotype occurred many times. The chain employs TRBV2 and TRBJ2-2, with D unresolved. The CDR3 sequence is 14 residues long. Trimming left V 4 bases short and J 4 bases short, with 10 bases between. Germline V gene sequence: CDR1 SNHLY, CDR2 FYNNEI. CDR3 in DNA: TGTGCCAGCAGTGTGGAGTGGATCACCGGGGAGCTGTTTTTT. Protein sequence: CASSVEWITGELFF.

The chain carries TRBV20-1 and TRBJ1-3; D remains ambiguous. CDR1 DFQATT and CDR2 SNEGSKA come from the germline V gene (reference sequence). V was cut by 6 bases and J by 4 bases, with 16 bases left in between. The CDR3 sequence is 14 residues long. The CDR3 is CSARRVGGGNTIYF. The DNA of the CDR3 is TGCAGTGCAAGACGAGTAGGTGGGGGAAACACCATATATTTT.

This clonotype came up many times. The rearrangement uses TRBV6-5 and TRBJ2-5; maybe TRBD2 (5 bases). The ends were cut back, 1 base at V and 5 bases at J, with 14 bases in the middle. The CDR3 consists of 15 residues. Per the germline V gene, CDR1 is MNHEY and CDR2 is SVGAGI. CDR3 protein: CASSYLGGSQETQYF. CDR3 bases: TGTGCCAGCAGTTACTTAGGAGGTTCTCAGGAGACCCAGTACTTC.

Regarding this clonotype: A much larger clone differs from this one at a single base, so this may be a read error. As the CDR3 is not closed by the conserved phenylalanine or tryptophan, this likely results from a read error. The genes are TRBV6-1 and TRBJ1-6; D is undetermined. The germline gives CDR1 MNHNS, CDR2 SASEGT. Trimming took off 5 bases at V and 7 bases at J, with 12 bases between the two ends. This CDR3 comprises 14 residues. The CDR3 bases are TGTGCCAGCAGTCCGCGGGATGGGAATTCACCCCTCCACTAT. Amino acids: CASSPRDGNSPLHY.

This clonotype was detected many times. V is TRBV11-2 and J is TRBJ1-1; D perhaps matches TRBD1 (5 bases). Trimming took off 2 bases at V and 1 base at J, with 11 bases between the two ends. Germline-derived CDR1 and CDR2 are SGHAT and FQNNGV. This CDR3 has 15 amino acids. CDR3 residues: CASSLKYGGNTEAFF. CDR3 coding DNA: TGTGCCAGCAGCTTAAAGTACGGGGGGAACACTGAAGCTTTCTTT.